Detailed here is one TCR beta chain. Antigen specificity is unknown. At one end the junction does not follow the germline gene, possibly because of a read error. This sample is part of a study of T-cell memory formation after mild COVID-19. Study-wide points: CD4+ bias marked clones expanding day 15 to 37, unlike balanced contracting clones. CD8+ contracting clones occupied EMRA, while CD4+ ones occupied mainly CM and EM.

TCRdb reprocessed the 5' RACE reads via MiXCR and lists one record per CDR3 protein. The sample contains some 410,000 distinct CDR3 sequences, about a quarter of which appear only once. CDR3 length equals 13 residues. Germline V lookup: CDR1 MNHEY, CDR2 SMNVEV (reference sequence). This chain links TRBV27 with TRBJ1-2; no definite D call. The source of this sequence is an adult woman who had mild COVID-19 (a few samples of this study predate the infection). Cell type and time point are not known. The sample consisted of PBMCs or a T cell subset sorted from them (not recorded which). CDR3 nucleotide sequence: TGTGCCAGCAGTGTATCCCCTGCCGGAGGCTACACCTTC. This encodes CASSVSPAGGYTF.